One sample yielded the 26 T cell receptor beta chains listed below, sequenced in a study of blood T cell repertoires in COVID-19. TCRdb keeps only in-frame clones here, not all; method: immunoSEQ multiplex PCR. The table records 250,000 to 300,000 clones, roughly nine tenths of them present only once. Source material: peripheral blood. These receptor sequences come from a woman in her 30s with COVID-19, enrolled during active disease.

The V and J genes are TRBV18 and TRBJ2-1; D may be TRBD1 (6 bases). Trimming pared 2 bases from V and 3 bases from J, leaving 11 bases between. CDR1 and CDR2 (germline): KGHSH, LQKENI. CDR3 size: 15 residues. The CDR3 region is CASSPYRRGYNEQFF. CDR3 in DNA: TGTGCCAGCTCACCATACCGCAGGGGCTACAATGAGCAGTTCTTC.

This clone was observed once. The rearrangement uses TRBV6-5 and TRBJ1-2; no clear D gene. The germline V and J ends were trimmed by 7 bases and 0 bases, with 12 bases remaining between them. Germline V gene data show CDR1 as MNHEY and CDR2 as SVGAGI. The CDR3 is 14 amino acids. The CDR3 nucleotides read TGTGCCAGCAACACGGGTGCAGCTAACTATGGCTACACCTTC. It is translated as CASNTGAANYGYTF.

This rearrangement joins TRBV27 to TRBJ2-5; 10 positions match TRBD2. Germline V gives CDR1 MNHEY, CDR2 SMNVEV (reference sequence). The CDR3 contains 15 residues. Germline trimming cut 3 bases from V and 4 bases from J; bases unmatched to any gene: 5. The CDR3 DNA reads TGTGCCAGCAGTTTCGGGAGCGGGAGGGGAGAGACCCAGTACTTC. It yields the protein CASSFGSGRGETQYF.

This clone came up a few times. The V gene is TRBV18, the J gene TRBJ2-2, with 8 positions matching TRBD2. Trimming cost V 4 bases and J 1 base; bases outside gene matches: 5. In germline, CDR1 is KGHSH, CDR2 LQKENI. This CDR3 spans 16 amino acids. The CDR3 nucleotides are TGTGCCAGCTCACTCTTAGCGGGACAGAACACCGGGGAGCTGTTTTTT. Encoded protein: CASSLLAGQNTGELFF.

The CDR3 sequence: CASSLRGGDKETQYF. The CDR3 DNA sequence: TGCGCCAGCAGCTTGCGGGGGGGAGATAAAGAGACCCAGTACTTC. The chain carries TRBV5-1 and TRBJ2-5; 8 positions agree with TRBD2. The CDR3 has 15 residues. The V segment lost 1 base and the J segment 3 bases; nucleotides outside the gene matches: 5. Germline CDR1 SGHRS, CDR2 YFSETQ.

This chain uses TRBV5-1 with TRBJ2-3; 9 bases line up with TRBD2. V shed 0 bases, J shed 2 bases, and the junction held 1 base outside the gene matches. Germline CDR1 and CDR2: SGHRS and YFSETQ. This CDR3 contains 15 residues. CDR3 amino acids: CASSLGGLATDTQYF. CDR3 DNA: TGCGCCAGCAGCTTGGGGGGACTAGCCACAGATACGCAGTATTTT.

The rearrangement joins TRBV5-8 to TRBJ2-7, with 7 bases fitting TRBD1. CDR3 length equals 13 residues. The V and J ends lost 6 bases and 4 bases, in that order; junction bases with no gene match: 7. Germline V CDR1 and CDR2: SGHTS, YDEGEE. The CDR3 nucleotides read TGTGCCAGCAACATTTTACAGGGGTACGAGCAGTACTTC. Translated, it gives CASNILQGYEQYF.

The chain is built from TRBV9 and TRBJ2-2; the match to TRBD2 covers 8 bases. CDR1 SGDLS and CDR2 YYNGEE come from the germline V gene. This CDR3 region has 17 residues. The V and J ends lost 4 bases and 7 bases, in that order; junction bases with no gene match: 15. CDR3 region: CASSPRGLAGSIGELFF. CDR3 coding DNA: TGTGCCAGCAGCCCGAGGGGGTTAGCGGGGAGTATCGGGGAGCTGTTTTTT.

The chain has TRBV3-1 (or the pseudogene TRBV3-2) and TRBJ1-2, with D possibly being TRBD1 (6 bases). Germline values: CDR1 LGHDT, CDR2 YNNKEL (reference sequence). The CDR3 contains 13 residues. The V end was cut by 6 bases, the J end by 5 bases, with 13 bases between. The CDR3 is CASRGGGRYGYTF. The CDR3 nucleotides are TGTGCCAGCAGAGGGGGAGGGAGGTATGGCTACACCTTC.

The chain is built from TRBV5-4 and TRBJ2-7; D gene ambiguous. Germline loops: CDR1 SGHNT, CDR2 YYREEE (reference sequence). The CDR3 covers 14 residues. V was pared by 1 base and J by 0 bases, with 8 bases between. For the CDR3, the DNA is TGTGCCAGCAGCTTGACAGCCAACTCCTACGAGCAGTACTTC. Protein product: CASSLTANSYEQYF.

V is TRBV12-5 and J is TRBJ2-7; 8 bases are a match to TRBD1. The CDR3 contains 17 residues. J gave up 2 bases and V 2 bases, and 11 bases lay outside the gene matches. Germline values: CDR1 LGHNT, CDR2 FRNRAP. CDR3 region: CASGLYSIGTGPYEQYF. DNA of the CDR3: TGTGCTAGTGGTTTGTATTCAATCGGGACAGGCCCCTACGAGCAGTACTTC. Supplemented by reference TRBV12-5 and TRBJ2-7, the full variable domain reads DARVTQTPRHKVTEMGQEVTMRCQPILGHNTVFWYRQTMMQGLELLAYFRNRAPLDDSGMPKDRFSAEMPDATLATLKIQPSEPRDSAVYFCASGLYSIGTGPYEQYFGPGTRLTVT.

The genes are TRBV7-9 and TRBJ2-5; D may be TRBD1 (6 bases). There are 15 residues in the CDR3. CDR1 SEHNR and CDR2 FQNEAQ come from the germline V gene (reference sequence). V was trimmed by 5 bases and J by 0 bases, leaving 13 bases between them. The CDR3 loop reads CASSLGQMYQETQYF. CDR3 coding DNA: TGTGCCAGCAGCCTTGGACAGATGTACCAAGAGACCCAGTACTTC.

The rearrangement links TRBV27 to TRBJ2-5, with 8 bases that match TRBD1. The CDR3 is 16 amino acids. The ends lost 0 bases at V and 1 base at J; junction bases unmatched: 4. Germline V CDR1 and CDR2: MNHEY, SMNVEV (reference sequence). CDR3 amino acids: CASSLSGQGAQETQYF. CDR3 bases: TGTGCCAGCAGTTTATCAGGCCAGGGGGCCCAAGAGACCCAGTACTTC.

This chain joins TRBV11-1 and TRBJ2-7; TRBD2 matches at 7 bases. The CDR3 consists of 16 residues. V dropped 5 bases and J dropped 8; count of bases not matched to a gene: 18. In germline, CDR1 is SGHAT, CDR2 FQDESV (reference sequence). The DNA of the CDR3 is TGTGCCAGCAGCCCGGGGGGACGGGCCCCTATCAGCAAGCAGTACTTC. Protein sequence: CASSPGGRAPISKQYF.

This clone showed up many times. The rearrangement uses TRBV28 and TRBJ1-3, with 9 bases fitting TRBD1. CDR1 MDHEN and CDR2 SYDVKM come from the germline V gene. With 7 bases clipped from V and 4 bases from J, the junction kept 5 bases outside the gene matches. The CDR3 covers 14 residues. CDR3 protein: CASNDRGSGNTIYF. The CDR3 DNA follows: TGTGCCAGCAACGACAGGGGGTCCGGAAACACCATATATTTT.

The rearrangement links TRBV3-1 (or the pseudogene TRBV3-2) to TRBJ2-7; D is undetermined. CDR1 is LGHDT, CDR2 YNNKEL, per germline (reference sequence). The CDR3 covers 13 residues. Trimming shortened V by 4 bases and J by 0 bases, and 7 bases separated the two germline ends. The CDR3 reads CASSPTSSYEQYF. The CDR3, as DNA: TGTGCCAGCAGCCCCACGAGCTCCTACGAGCAGTACTTC.

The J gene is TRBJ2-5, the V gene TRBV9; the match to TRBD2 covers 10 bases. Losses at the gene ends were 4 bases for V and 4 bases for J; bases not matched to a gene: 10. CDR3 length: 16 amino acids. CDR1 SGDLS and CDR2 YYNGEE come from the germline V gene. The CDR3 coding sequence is TGTGCCAGCAGCACTGGCATAGCGGGGGGAGGAGAGACCCAGTACTTC. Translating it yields CASSTGIAGGGETQYF.

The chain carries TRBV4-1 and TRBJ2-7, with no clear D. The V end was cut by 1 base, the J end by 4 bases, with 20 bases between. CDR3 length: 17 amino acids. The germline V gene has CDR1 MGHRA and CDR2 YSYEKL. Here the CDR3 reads CASSQGPIRNSRYEQYF. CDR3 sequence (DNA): TGCGCCAGCAGCCAAGGGCCGATACGGAACAGCCGTTACGAGCAGTACTTC.

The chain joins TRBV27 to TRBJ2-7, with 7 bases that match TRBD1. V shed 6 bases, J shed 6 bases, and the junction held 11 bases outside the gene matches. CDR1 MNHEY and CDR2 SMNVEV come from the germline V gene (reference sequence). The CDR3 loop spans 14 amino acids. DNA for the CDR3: TGTGCCAGCAGAAAGACAGGGAATCCATCCGAGCAGTACTTC. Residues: CASRKTGNPSEQYF.

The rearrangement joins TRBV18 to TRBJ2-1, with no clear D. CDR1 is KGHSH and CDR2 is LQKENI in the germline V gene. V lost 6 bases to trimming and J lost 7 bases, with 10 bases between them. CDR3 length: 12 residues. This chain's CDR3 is CASSRGGNEQFF. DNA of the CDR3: TGTGCCAGCTCCCGCGGTGGGAATGAGCAGTTCTTC.

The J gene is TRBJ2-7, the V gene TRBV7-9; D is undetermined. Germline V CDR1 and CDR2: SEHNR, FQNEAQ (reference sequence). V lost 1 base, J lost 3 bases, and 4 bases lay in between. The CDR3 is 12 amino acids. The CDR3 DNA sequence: TGTGCCAGCAGCTTAGGCAGCTACGAGCAGTACTTC. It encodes CASSLGSYEQYF.

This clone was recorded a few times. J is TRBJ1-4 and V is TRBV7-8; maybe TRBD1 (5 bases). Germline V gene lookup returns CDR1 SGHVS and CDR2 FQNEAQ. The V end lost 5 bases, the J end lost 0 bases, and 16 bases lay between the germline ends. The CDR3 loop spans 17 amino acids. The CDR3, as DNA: TGTGCCAGCAGCCCAGCTCCAGGGCGTGCAACTAATGAAAAACTGTTTTTT. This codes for CASSPAPGRATNEKLFF.

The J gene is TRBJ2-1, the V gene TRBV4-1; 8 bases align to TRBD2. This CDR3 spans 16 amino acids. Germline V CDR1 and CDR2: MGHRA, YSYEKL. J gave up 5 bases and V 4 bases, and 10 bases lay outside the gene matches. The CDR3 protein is CASSLFEAGEDNEQFF. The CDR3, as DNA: TGCGCCAGCAGCCTCTTCGAAGCGGGGGAGGACAATGAGCAGTTCTTC.

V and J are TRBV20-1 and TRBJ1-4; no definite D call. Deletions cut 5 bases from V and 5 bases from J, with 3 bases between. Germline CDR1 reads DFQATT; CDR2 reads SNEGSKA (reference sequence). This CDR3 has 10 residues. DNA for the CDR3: TGCAGTGCTCTGAATGAAAAACTGTTTTTT. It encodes CSALNEKLFF.

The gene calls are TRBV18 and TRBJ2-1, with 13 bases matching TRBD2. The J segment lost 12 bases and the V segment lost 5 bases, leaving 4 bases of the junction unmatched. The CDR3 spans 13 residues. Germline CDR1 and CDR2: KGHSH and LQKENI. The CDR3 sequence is CASSKGLAGPQFF. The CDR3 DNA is TGTGCCAGCTCAAAGGGACTAGCGGGGCCGCAGTTCTTC.

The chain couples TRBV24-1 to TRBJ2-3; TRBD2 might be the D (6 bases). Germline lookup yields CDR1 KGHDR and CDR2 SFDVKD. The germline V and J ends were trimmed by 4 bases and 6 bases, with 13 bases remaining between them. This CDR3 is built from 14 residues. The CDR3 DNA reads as TGTGCCACCAGTGAACTGGGGGGATGGGATACGCAGTATTTT. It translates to CATSELGGWDTQYF.